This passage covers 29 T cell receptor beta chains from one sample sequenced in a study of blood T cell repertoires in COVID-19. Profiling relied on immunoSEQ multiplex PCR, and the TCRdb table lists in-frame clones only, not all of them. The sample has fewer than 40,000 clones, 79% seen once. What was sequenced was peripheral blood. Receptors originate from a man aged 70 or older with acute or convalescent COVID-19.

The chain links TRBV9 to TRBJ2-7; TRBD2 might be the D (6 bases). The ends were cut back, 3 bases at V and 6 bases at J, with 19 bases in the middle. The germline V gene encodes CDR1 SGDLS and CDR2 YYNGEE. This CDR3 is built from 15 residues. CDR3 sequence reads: CASSAGGGTSLEQYF. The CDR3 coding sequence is TGTGCCAGCAGCGCCGGAGGAGGGACCTCCCTCGAGCAGTACTTC.

This chain's CDR3 is CASSRDRVGGSGANVLTF. In DNA form, the CDR3 reads TGTGCCAGCAGCAGGGACAGGGTAGGGGGCTCTGGGGCCAACGTCCTGACTTTC. The chain links TRBV28 to TRBJ2-6; 9 bases line up with TRBD1. V was pared by 6 bases and J by 0 bases, with 9 bases of the junction left unmatched. Germline CDR1 MDHEN, CDR2 SYDVKM. There are 18 residues in the CDR3.

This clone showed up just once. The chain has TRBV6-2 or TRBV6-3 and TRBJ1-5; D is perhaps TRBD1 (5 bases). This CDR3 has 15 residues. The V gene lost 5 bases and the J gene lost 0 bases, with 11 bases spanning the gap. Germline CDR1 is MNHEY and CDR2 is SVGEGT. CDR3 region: CASSPGHYSNQPQHF. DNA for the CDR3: TGTGCCAGCAGTCCCGGACACTATAGCAATCAGCCCCAGCATTTT.

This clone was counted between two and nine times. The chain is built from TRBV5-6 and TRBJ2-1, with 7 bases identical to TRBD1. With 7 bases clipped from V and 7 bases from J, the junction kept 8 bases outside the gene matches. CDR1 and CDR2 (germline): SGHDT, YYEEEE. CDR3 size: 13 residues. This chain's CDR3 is CASSPYRGNEQFF. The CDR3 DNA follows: TGTGCCAGCTCCCCGTACAGGGGTAATGAGCAGTTCTTC.

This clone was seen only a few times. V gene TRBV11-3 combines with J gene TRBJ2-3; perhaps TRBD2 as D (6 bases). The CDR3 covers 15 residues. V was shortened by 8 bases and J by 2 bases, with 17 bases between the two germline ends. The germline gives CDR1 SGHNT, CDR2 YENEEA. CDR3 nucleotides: TGTGCCAGCTCCCCCCGCGGGGATGACACAGATACGCAGTATTTT. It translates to CASSPRGDDTDTQYF.

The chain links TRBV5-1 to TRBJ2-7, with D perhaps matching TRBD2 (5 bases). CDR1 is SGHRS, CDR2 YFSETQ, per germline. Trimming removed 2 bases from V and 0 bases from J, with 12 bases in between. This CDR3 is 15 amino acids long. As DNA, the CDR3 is TGCGCCAGCAGCTTCCGGGATCAGAGCTCCTACGAGCAGTACTTC. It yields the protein CASSFRDQSSYEQYF.

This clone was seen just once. The CDR3 coding sequence is TGTGCCAGCTTTACCCGACTAGCGGGAGTCTATGCTGAGCAGTTCTTC. Translating it yields CASFTRLAGVYAEQFF. This chain links TRBV28 with TRBJ2-1, with 12 nucleotides matching TRBD2. Germline lookup yields CDR1 MDHEN and CDR2 SYDVKM. With V trimmed by 8 bases and J by 9 bases, 14 bases remained unmatched. This CDR3 contains 16 residues.

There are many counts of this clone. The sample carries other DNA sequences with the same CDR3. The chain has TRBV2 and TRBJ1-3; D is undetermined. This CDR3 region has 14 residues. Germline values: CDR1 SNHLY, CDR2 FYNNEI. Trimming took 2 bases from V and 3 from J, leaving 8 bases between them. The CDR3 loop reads CASSELADGNTIYF. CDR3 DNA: TGTGCCAGCAGTGAACTGGCAGATGGAAACACCATATATTTT.

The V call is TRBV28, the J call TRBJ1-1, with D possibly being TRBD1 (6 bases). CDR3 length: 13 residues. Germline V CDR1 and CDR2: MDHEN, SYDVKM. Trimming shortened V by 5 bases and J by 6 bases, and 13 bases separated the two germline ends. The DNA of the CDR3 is TGTGCCAGCAGTCTTACCTCAGGGGCTGAAGCTTTCTTT. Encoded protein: CASSLTSGAEAFF.

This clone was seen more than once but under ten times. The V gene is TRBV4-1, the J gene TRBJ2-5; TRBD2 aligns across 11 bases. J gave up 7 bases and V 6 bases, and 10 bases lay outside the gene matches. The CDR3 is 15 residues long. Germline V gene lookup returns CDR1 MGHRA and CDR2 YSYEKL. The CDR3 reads CASRAVGLAEGTQYF. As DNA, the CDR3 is TGCGCCAGCAGGGCCGTGGGACTAGCGGAGGGGACCCAGTACTTC.

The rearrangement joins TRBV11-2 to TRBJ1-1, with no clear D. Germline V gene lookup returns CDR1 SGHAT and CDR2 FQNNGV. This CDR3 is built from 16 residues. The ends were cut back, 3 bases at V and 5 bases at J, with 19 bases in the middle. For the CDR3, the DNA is TGTGCCAGCAGCTTCCCCCCGAACCTAGCGAGGACTGAAGCTTTCTTT. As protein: CASSFPPNLARTEAFF. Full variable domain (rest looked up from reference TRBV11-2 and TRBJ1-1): EAGVAQSPRYKIIEKRQSVAFWCNPISGHATLYWYQQILGQGPKLLIQFQNNGVVDDSQLPKDRFSAERLKGVDSTLKIQPAKLEDSAVYLCASSFPPNLARTEAFFGQGTRLTVV.

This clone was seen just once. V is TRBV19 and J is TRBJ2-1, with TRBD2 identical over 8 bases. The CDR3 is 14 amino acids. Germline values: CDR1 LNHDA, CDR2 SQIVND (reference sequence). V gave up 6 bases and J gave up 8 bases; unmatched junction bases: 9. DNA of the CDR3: TGTGCCAGTAGGACGGGAGGGATAGGGGATGAGCAGTTCTTC. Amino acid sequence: CASRTGGIGDEQFF.

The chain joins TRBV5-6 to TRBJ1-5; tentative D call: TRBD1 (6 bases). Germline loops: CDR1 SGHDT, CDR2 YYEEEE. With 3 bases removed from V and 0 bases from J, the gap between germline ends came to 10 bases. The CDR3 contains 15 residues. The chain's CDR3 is CASSSGQYSNQPQHF. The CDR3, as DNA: TGTGCCAGCAGCTCTGGACAGTATAGCAATCAGCCCCAGCATTTT. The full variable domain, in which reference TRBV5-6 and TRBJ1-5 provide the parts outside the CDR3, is DAGVTQSPTHLIKTRGQQVTLRCSPKSGHDTVSWYQQALGQGPQFIFQYYEEEERQRGNFPDRFSGHQFPNYSSELNVNALLLGDSALYLCASSSGQYSNQPQHFGDGTRLSIL.

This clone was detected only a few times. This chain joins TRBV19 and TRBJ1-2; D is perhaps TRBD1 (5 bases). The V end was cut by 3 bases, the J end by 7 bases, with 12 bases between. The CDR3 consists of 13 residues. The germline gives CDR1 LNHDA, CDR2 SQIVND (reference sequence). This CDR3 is CASSMLGRSGYTF. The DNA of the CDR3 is TGTGCCAGTAGTATGTTGGGGCGCTCTGGCTACACCTTC.

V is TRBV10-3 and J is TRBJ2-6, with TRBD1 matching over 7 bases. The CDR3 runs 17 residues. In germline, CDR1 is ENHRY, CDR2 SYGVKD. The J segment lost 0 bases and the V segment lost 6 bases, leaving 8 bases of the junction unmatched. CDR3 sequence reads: CAISSRDSSSGANVLTF. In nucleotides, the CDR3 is TGTGCCATCAGCTCCCGGGACAGCAGCTCTGGGGCCAACGTCCTGACTTTC.

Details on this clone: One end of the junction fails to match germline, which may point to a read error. The CDR3 DNA is TGTGCTAGCAGCAGAGACAGGGGCTACGAGCAGTACTTC. Encoded protein: CASSRDRGYEQYF. This rearrangement joins TRBV7-7 to TRBJ2-7, with 8 bases lining up with TRBD1. Germline loops: CDR1 SSHAT, CDR2 FNYEAQ (reference sequence). The CDR3 runs to 13 residues.

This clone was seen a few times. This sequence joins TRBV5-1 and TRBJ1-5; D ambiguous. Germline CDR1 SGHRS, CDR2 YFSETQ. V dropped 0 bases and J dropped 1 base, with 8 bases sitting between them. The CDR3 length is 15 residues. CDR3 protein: CASSLAGLSNQPQHF. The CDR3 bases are TGCGCCAGCAGCTTGGCTGGACTGAGCAATCAGCCCCAGCATTTT.

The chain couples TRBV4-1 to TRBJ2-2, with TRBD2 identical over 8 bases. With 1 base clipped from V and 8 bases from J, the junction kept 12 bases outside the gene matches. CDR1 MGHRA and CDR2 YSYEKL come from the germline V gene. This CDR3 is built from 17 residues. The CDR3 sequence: CASSQAVSGGPMGELFF. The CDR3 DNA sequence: TGCGCCAGCAGCCAAGCTGTATCGGGAGGGCCGATGGGGGAGCTGTTTTTT.

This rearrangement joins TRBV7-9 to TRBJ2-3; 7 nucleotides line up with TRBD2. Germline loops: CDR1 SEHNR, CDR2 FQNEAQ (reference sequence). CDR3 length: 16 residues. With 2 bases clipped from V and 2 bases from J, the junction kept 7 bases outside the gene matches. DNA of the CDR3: TGTGCCAGCAGCTTAAGTCGCGGGAGTGTCACAGATACGCAGTATTTT. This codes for CASSLSRGSVTDTQYF.

The CDR3 loop reads CASSQAETGVGYTF. CDR3 DNA sequence: TGTGCCAGCAGCCAAGCCGAGACAGGGGTTGGCTACACCTTC. This chain connects TRBV7-3 to TRBJ1-2; 8 nucleotides agree with TRBD1. CDR3 size: 14 residues. The V gene end was trimmed by 5 bases and the J gene end by 7 bases; junction bases not matched to a gene: 9. The germline gives CDR1 SGHTA, CDR2 FQGTGA. Complete variable domain (other parts from reference TRBV7-3 and TRBJ1-2): GAGVSQTPSNKVTEKGKYVELRCDPISGHTALYWYRQSLGQGPEFLIYFQGTGAADDSGLPNDRFFAVRPEGSVSTLKIQRTERGDSAVYLCASSQAETGVGYTFGSGTRLTVV.

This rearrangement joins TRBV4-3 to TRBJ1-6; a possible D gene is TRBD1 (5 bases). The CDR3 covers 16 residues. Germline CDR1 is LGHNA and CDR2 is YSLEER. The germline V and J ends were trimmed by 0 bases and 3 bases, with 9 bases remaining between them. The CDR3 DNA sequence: TGCGCCAGCAGCCAAGACGACAGTTTCTATAATTCACCCCTCCACTTT. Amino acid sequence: CASSQDDSFYNSPLHF.

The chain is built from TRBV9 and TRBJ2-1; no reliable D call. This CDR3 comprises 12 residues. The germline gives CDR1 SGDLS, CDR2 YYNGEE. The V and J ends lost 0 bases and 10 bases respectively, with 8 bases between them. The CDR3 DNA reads TGTGCCAGCAGCGTAGTCGAGGAAGAGCAGTTCTTC. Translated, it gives CASSVVEEEQFF.

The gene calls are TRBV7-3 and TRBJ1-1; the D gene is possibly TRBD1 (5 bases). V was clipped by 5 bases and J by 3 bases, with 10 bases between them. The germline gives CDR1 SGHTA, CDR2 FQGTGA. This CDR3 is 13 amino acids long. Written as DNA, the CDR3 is TGTGCCAGCAGCGCGGACACCCACACTGAAGCTTTCTTT. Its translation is CASSADTHTEAFF.

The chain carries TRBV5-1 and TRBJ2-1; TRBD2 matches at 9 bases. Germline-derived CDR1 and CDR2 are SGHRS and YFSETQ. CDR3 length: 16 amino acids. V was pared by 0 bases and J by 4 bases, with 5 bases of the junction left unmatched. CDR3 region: CASSLVAGVPYNEQFF. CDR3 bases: TGCGCCAGCAGCTTGGTAGCGGGAGTGCCTTACAATGAGCAGTTCTTC.

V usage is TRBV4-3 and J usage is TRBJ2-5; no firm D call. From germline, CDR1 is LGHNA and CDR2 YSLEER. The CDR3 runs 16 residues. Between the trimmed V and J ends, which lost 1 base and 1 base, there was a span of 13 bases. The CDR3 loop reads CASSQGQARTQETQYF. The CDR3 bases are TGCGCCAGCAGCCAAGGTCAAGCTAGAACCCAAGAGACCCAGTACTTC.

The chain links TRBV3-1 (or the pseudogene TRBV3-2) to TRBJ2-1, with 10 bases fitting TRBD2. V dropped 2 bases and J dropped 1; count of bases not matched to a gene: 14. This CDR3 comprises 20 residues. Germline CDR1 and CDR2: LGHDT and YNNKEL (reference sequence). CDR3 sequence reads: CASSQPWGAGGPRSYNEQFF. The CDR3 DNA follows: TGTGCCAGCAGCCAACCCTGGGGAGCGGGAGGGCCTCGGTCCTACAATGAGCAGTTCTTC.

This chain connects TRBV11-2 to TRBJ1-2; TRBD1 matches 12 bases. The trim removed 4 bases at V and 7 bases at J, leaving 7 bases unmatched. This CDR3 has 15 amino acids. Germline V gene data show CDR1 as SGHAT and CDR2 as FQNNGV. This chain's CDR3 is CASSYSGTGGLGYTF. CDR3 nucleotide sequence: TGTGCCAGCAGCTACTCCGGGACAGGGGGCCTTGGCTACACCTTC.

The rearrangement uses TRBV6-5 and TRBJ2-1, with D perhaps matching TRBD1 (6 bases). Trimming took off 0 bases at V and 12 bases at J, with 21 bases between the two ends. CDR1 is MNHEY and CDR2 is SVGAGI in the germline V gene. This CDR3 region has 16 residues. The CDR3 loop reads CASSYSLGTLHVVQFF. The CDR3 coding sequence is TGTGCCAGCAGTTACTCTTTAGGGACACTACACGTCGTGCAGTTCTTC.

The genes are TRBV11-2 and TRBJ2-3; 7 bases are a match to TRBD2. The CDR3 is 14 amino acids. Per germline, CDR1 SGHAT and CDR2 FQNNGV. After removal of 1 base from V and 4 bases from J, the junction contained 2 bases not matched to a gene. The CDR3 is CASSLVGLADTQYF. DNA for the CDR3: TGTGCCAGCAGCTTAGTTGGACTAGCAGATACGCAGTATTTT.